The rows below give T cell receptor beta chains drawn from one sample of a study of post-analysis software for immune sequencing data. TCRdb re-analysed the PCR reads in MiXCR, keeping a single row per CDR3 protein. Among 450,000 to 650,000 distinct CDR3 sequences listed, around 47% were seen once. Sample: blood. The source is a girl between 10 and 17 years old with multiple sclerosis. Both conserved end residues are part of each CDR3. Fields, in order: clone size, V gene, D gene, J gene, CDR3 protein, CDR3 DNA. A D gene is named only where the DNA matches it firmly. Rows may omit the clone size; those that give it use once, few, many or a size class.

>-|TRBV2|-|TRBJ2-3
CASNRRRGIPSTDTQYF
TGTGCCAGCAATAGGAGACGGGGGATCCCTAGCACAGATACGCAGTATTTT
>-|TRBV29-1|-|TRBJ1-2
CSVVNREPYGYTF
TGCAGCGTAGTTAACAGGGAACCCTATGGCTACACCTTC
>-|TRBV20-1|TRBD2|TRBJ2-1
CSAKYGTTGEQFF
TGCAGTGCTAAATATGGGACTACGGGGGAGCAGTTCTTC
>-|TRBV5-1|-|TRBJ2-3
CASSPGTMSTDTQYF
TGCGCCAGCAGCCCCGGGACAATGAGCACAGATACGCAGTATTTT
>few|TRBV7-9|-|TRBJ1-1
CASSTAYSDSTEAFF
TGTGCCAGCAGCACCGCGTACAGCGATTCCACTGAAGCTTTCTTT
>few|TRBV9|-|TRBJ2-7
CASSVDHSYEQYF
TGTGCCAGCAGCGTCGACCACTCCTACGAGCAGTACTTC
>once|TRBV5-1|-|TRBJ2-1
CASSPMMGNEQFF
TGCGCCAGCAGCCCGATGATGGGGAATGAGCAGTTCTTC
>few|TRBV20-1|TRBD2|TRBJ2-5
CSATTSGGTETQYF
TGCAGTGCTACCACTAGCGGGGGGACGGAGACCCAGTACTTC
>-|TRBV7-9|-|TRBJ2-3
CASSPTQGNTDTQYF
TGTGCCAGCAGCCCAACACAGGGTAACACAGATACGCAGTATTTT
>-|TRBV7-9|-|TRBJ2-5
CASSRRENQGTQYF
TGTGCCAGCAGCCGTCGGGAGAACCAAGGGACCCAGTACTTC
>-|TRBV3-1|-|TRBJ1-1
CASSQERGLGGAFF
TGTGCCAGCAGCCAAGAAAGGGGTTTGGGGGGAGCTTTCTTT
>-|TRBV2|-|TRBJ1-2
CASSERGLYGYTF
TGTGCCAGCAGTGAGCGGGGTCTCTATGGCTACACCTTC
>-|TRBV4-1|-|TRBJ1-6
CASSQVIEGSPLHF
TGCGCCAGCAGCCAAGTAATCGAAGGTTCACCCCTCCACTTT
>-|TRBV4-1|TRBD1|TRBJ1-2
CAGSRHRGRNYGYTF
TGCGCCGGCAGCCGGCACAGGGGGCGGAACTATGGCTACACCTTC
>-|TRBV27|TRBD1|TRBJ2-4
CASTTSGQGNNIQYF
TGTGCCAGCACCACCTCGGGACAGGGAAATAACATTCAGTACTTC
>-|TRBV7-2|TRBD2|TRBJ2-7
CASSRTSGPYEQYF
TGTGCCAGCAGCCGGACTAGCGGCCCCTACGAGCAGTACTTC
>-|TRBV9|TRBD1|TRBJ2-7
CASSVLDRGSYEQYF
TGTGCCAGCAGCGTATTGGACAGGGGGTCCTACGAGCAGTACTTC
>-|TRBV20-1|-|TRBJ1-3
CSARLGASGNTIYF
TGCAGTGCTAGACTGGGGGCGTCTGGAAACACCATATATTTT
>-|TRBV6-1|TRBD1|TRBJ2-7
CASSERQGHEQYF
TGTGCCAGCAGTGAACGACAGGGCCACGAGCAGTACTTC
>many|TRBV5-1|TRBD1|TRBJ1-2
CASSLDRVYGYTF
TGTGCCAGCAGCTTAGACAGGGTCTATGGCTACACCTTC
>few|TRBV6-6|-|TRBJ2-1
CASGASEVNEQFF
TGTGCCAGCGGGGCTAGCGAGGTCAATGAGCAGTTCTTC
>few|TRBV4-2|-|TRBJ1-6
CASSQDLSYNSPLHF
TGTGCCAGCAGCCAAGATTTGAGCTATAATTCACCCCTCCACTTT
>-|TRBV2|TRBD1|TRBJ2-7
CASSEAYRDRGPYEQYF
TGTGCCAGCAGCGAGGCATACCGGGACAGGGGTCCCTACGAGCAGTACTTC
>-|TRBV12-3/TRBV12-4|-|TRBJ1-1
CTSTLSGNTEAFF
TGTACCAGCACTTTATCAGGGAACACTGAAGCTTTCTTT
>-|TRBV24-1|-|TRBJ2-1
CATSDFPGVGYNEQFF
TGTGCCACCAGTGATTTTCCGGGAGTAGGCTACAATGAGCAGTTCTTC
>-|TRBV10-3|-|TRBJ1-2
CAISDRAVGNYGYTF
TGTGCCATCAGTGATAGAGCCGTGGGCAACTATGGCTACACCTTC
>-|TRBV5-1|TRBD1|TRBJ2-7
CASSLQGQGYEQYF
TGCGCCAGCAGCCTACAGGGACAGGGCTACGAGCAGTACTTC
>-|TRBV5-1|-|TRBJ1-2
CASSLDGADDRNGYTF
TGCGCCAGCAGCTTGGACGGGGCGGATGATAGGAATGGCTACACCTTC
>-|TRBV29-1|-|TRBJ2-1
CSVVGRSVYNERFF
TGCAGCGTCGTGGGACGGTCGGTGTACAATGAGCGGTTCTTC
>-|TRBV6-5|TRBD1|TRBJ2-5
CASSYYGTGQETQYF
TGTGCCAGCAGTTATTACGGGACAGGGCAAGAGACCCAGTACTTC
>few|TRBV10-3|-|TRBJ2-1
CAISESGYNEQFF
TGTGCCATCAGTGAGTCAGGGTACAATGAGCAGTTCTTC
>-|TRBV20-1|-|TRBJ1-5
CSAYDGGNQPQHF
TGCAGTGCTTATGACGGAGGCAATCAGCCCCAGCATTTT
>-|TRBV15|TRBD2|TRBJ2-1
CATSLREIAGVNEQFF
TGTGCCACCAGCCTCCGGGAGATAGCGGGAGTTAATGAGCAGTTCTTC
>few|TRBV12-3/TRBV12-4|TRBD2|TRBJ2-3
CASSLGQRGSTDTQYF
TGTGCCAGCAGTTTAGGCCAGCGGGGAAGCACAGATACGCAGTATTTT
>-|TRBV5-1|-|TRBJ2-1
CASFEGGYNEQFF
TGCGCCAGCTTCGAGGGCGGTTACAATGAGCAGTTCTTC
>few|TRBV3-1|TRBD1|TRBJ1-1
CASSLSRDRGEAFF
TGTGCCAGCAGCTTAAGCCGGGACAGAGGAGAAGCTTTCTTT
>few|TRBV29-1|-|TRBJ1-2
CSVGSGGESYGYTF
TGCAGCGTTGGGAGCGGGGGGGAGAGCTATGGCTACACCTTC
>-|TRBV27|TRBD2|TRBJ2-5
CASSLASGGAETQYF
TGTGCCAGCAGTTTAGCCAGCGGGGGGGCGGAGACCCAGTACTTC
>-|TRBV11-2|-|TRBJ1-4
CASSLQQNEKLFF
TGTGCCAGCAGCTTACAGCAAAATGAAAAACTGTTTTTT
>few|TRBV18|-|TRBJ2-7
CASSPSVIAYEQYF
TGTGCCAGCTCACCATCGGTAATCGCCTACGAGCAGTACTTC
>few|TRBV6-5|-|TRBJ2-3
CASSLLGKATDTQYF
TGTGCCAGCAGCTTGCTCGGGAAAGCAACAGATACGCAGTATTTT
>few|TRBV10-3|TRBD1|TRBJ2-7
CAISDMGQSSYEQYF
TGTGCCATCAGTGATATGGGACAGAGCTCCTACGAGCAGTACTTC
>few|TRBV20-1|-|TRBJ1-2
CSASTRDGNYGYTF
TGCAGTGCTAGTACCCGGGATGGGAACTATGGCTACACCTTC
>few|TRBV6-1|-|TRBJ2-1
CASSELGRHKFF
TGTGCCAGCAGTGAATTAGGACGTCATAAGTTCTTC
>-|TRBV7-9|-|TRBJ1-6
CASSFWGNNSPLHF
TGTGCCAGCAGCTTTTGGGGGAATAATTCACCCCTCCACTTT
>-|TRBV29-1|-|TRBJ2-3
CSGSSPSTDTQYF
TGCAGCGGAAGTTCGCCCTCGACAGATACGCAGTATTTT
>-|TRBV6-6|TRBD2|TRBJ2-3
CASTSGGTDMQYF
TGTGCCAGTACTAGCGGGGGCACAGATATGCAGTATTTT
>-|TRBV7-3|TRBD2|TRBJ2-1
CASSLGPGGAEQFF
TGTGCCAGCAGCCTGGGACCGGGGGGGGCTGAGCAGTTCTTC
>-|TRBV3-1|TRBD2|TRBJ2-1
CASSHRPGGGDEQFF
TGTGCCAGCAGCCACCGTCCCGGGGGGGGAGATGAGCAGTTCTTC
>-|TRBV9|TRBD2|TRBJ2-1
CASSVGLAGLNNEQFF
TGTGCCAGCAGCGTAGGTCTAGCGGGGTTAAACAATGAGCAGTTCTTC
>-|TRBV5-1|-|TRBJ1-2
CASSLEKDNYGYTF
TGCGCCAGCAGCTTGGAAAAGGATAACTATGGCTACACCTTC
>-|TRBV5-6|-|TRBJ2-1
CAGSLEPGVAYEQFF
TGTGCCGGCAGCTTGGAGCCGGGAGTGGCCTATGAGCAGTTCTTC
>-|TRBV7-9|-|TRBJ2-7
CASSLVQGGEQYF
TGTGCCAGCAGCTTAGTCCAGGGTGGCGAGCAGTACTTC
>-|TRBV6-5|TRBD2|TRBJ2-4
CASTHLGGSAKNIQYF
TGTGCCAGCACCCACCTGGGGGGGTCGGCCAAAAACATTCAGTACTTC
>-|TRBV9|-|TRBJ2-3
CASSVDSVGTDTQYF
TGTGCCAGCAGCGTCGACTCCGTGGGTACAGATACGCAGTATTTT